This T cell receptor (beta chain) stems from a study of molecular identifiers for immune sequencing clone quantification. Overall study context: Sequencing covered four of five parts into which replicate RNA from approximately 22,000 or 94,000 naive CD8 cells was split. General observations from the study: Clones above 20 RNA copies held over 97% of effector molecules, under 1% in naive cells.

The CD8+CD4-CCR7+CD45RA+ phenotype defined the sorted naive CD8 T cells. This CDR3 is 16 amino acids long. Looked up from germline, CDR1 is LNHDA and CDR2 is SQIVND (reference sequence). J gave up 2 bases and V 6 bases, and 9 bases lay outside the gene matches. This clonotype was seen ten or more times. Its antigen is unknown. TCRdb independently ran MiXCR on the PCR reads; one entry per CDR3 protein. The sample records around 460,000 distinct CDR3 sequences, around 23% being singletons. Sequencing input: naive CD8+ T cells from blood, with Jurkat cell RNA spiked in. The subset denotes: FACS-sorted CD8+CD4-CCR7+CD45RA+ naive T cells. The rearrangement uses TRBV19 and TRBJ2-2; 7 nucleotides align to TRBD1. The receptor comes from a human donor in good health. Some libraries in this study had Jurkat cell RNA spiked in. CDR3 in amino acids: CASSYSTGINTGELFF. The CDR3 nucleotides read TGTGCCAGTAGCTACTCGACAGGGATAAACACCGGGGAGCTGTTTTTT.